The 7 T cell receptor beta chains given below trace back to one sample, sequenced in a study of T cell responses to AZD1222 COVID-19 vaccine. Sequenced by immunoSEQ multiplex PCR; TCRdb stores in-frame clones only, minus some. The sample consists of roughly 180,000 clones, over 75% of them appearing once. Material: peripheral blood, obtained on day 0 of AZD1222 vaccination. The receptors here all came from an adult in good health.

The chain is built from TRBV7-9 and TRBJ2-7, with a tentative D call TRBD1 (6 bases). V was shortened by 3 bases and J by 3 bases, with 12 bases between the two germline ends. The CDR3 runs 14 residues. Germline lookup yields CDR1 SEHNR and CDR2 FQNEAQ (reference sequence). The CDR3: CASSLAGANYEQYF. The CDR3 DNA reads as TGTGCCAGCAGCTTGGCAGGGGCGAACTACGAGCAGTACTTC.

In its sample, this clone was seen once. The chain joins TRBV9 to TRBJ1-2, with TRBD1 matching 7 bases. The ends lost 1 base at V and 2 bases at J; junction bases unmatched: 5. This CDR3 has 15 amino acids. The germline gives CDR1 SGDLS, CDR2 YYNGEE. The CDR3 spells CASSVRQGGNYGYTF. The CDR3 nucleotides are TGTGCCAGCAGCGTACGGCAGGGGGGGAACTATGGCTACACCTTC.

The V call is TRBV4-3, the J call TRBJ1-1, with 9 bases identical to TRBD1. Germline CDR1 is LGHNA and CDR2 is YSLEER. This CDR3 comprises 14 residues. With V trimmed by 4 bases and J by 5 bases, 5 bases remained unmatched. The CDR3 nucleotides read TGCGCCAGCAGCCCAGACAGGGGGGGGACTGAAGCTTTCTTT. Translating it yields CASSPDRGGTEAFF.

The chain combines TRBV25-1 with TRBJ2-1; 7 bases map to TRBD1. With 4 bases clipped from V and 4 bases from J, the junction kept 4 bases outside the gene matches. CDR1 MGHDK and CDR2 SYGVNS come from the germline V gene. This CDR3 region has 14 residues. This chain's CDR3 is CASSVGTAYNEQFF. The CDR3 bases are TGTGCCAGCAGTGTGGGGACAGCTTACAATGAGCAGTTCTTC. Combining the CDR3 with reference TRBV25-1 and TRBJ2-1 gives the whole variable domain EADIYQTPRYLVIGTGKKITLECSQTMGHDKMYWYQQDPGMELHLIHYSYGVNSTEKGDLSSESTVSRIRTEHFPLTLESARPSHTSQYLCASSVGTAYNEQFFGPGTRLTVL.

The J gene is TRBJ1-4, the V gene TRBV30; D is unresolved. Germline CDR1 is GTSNPN and CDR2 is SVGIG (reference sequence). V was shortened by 2 bases and J by 7 bases, with 14 bases between the two germline ends. CDR3 length equals 14 residues. The CDR3 loop reads CAWSHFGETEKLFF. The CDR3 coding sequence is TGTGCCTGGAGTCACTTCGGGGAAACTGAAAAACTGTTTTTT.

This clone was counted a single time. This chain links TRBV27 with TRBJ1-4; D remains ambiguous. The CDR3 spans 16 residues. The V end was cut by 3 bases, the J end by 0 bases, with 11 bases between. Germline V gene lookup returns CDR1 MNHEY and CDR2 SMNVEV (reference sequence). This CDR3 is CASSFFSTATNEKLFF. The CDR3 DNA is TGTGCCAGCAGTTTTTTCTCGACGGCAACTAATGAAAAACTGTTTTTT.

The rearrangement links TRBV2 to TRBJ1-2, with D uncertain. The V end lost 6 bases, the J end lost 8 bases, and 7 bases lay between the germline ends. The CDR3 is 10 amino acids. Germline V gene sequence: CDR1 SNHLY, CDR2 FYNNEI. The CDR3 protein is CASRVSGYTF. The CDR3 DNA follows: TGTGCCAGCAGAGTCTCCGGCTACACCTTC.